This T cell receptor (beta chain) emerged from a study of response to subunit inactivated influenza vaccine (dated by TCRdb to 2016 to 2019). For the wider study: Deep quantitative profiling of the T cell receptor repertoire was used in the study to follow responses to a trivalent subunit inactivated influenza vaccine.

Receptor amplification or capture employed RT-PCR. The listed sequencing device is Illumina HiSeq 2500. In-frame beta chains were kept once TCRdb had trimmed the public reads at Q25 with fastp and called clones with MiXCR. CDR3 protein sequences are deduplicated, and each keeps its most common genes and DNA. This sample is represented by about 540,000 distinct CDR3 sequences; 14% of them were singletons. Over 8.5% of the sample belongs to the ten largest clones. This clonotype has only a few counts. Its antigen remains unidentified. The sample holds no much larger clone one base away, and base qualities are not on file. General conclusions and limits of the study: It was suggested by the authors that each seasonal influenza vaccination may recruit only a limited number of new T cells.

The CDR3 covers 14 residues, taking in both the cysteine and the phenylalanine. The DNA shown is the 42-base CDR3, in frame from base 1. Via the germline V gene, CDR1 is SQVTM and CDR2 ANQGSEA. Trimming accounts for 6 bases at V and 0 bases at J, while the number of junction bases matched to no gene is 2. The sample here was PBMCs from blood, taken approximately 13 days after vaccination. The sequence derives from a man over 45 who received an inactivated influenza vaccine. Donor details come from another sample of the same person, matched by shared clones. The chain joins TRBV29-1 to TRBJ1-1; 12 bases in between match TRBD1. The CDR3 protein is CSVGTGGVNTEAFF. The nucleotides read TGCAGCGTCGGGACAGGGGGCGTGAACACTGAAGCTTTCTTT.